Each of the 6 T cell receptor beta chains below was sequenced from the same sample in a study of cytomegalovirus exposure and HLA in healthy donors. Libraries were prepared by immunoSEQ multiplex PCR; TCRdb keeps only in-frame clonotypes and omits some of them. The profile shows under 200,000 clones, over 85% of them singletons. Sequenced material: PBMCs. The receptors were sampled from a woman under 30 in good health and CMV-seropositive.

The rearrangement links TRBV30 to TRBJ2-1; 13 nucleotides line up with TRBD2. Germline values: CDR1 GTSNPN, CDR2 SVGIG (reference sequence). The J segment lost 8 bases and the V segment lost 5 bases, leaving 9 bases of the junction unmatched. The length of the CDR3 is 15 residues. For the CDR3, the DNA is TGTGCCTGGCACAACGGACTAGCGGGAGTCCATGAGCAGTTCTTC. Its protein product is CAWHNGLAGVHEQFF.

The V and J genes are TRBV2 and TRBJ1-2, with unresolved D. The CDR3 contains 14 residues. Germline V gene sequence: CDR1 SNHLY, CDR2 FYNNEI. Deletions cut 2 bases from V and 0 bases from J, with 7 bases between. CDR3 loop: CASSEQNANYGYTF. The CDR3 DNA reads as TGTGCCAGCAGTGAACAGAATGCTAACTATGGCTACACCTTC.

The rearrangement links TRBV27 to TRBJ2-5; 7 nucleotides agree with TRBD2. The CDR3 runs to 15 residues. Germline V gene data show CDR1 as MNHEY and CDR2 as SMNVEV (reference sequence). V lost 6 bases, J lost 4 bases, and 11 bases stayed unmatched. Here the CDR3 reads CASSLLWEGGETQYF. The CDR3 region has the DNA TGTGCCAGCAGCCTACTATGGGAGGGTGGAGAGACCCAGTACTTC.

The chain has TRBV5-1 and TRBJ2-1; 11 bases map to TRBD2. Per germline, CDR1 SGHRS and CDR2 YFSETQ. Losses at the gene ends were 5 bases for V and 10 bases for J; bases not matched to a gene: 8. This CDR3 region has 14 residues. The CDR3 loop is CASRGLAGGQEQFF. The DNA of the CDR3 is TGCGCCAGCAGGGGGCTAGCGGGAGGCCAGGAGCAGTTCTTC.

In its sample, this clone was seen once. The genes are TRBV2 and TRBJ2-1; 7 nucleotides align to TRBD1. The CDR3 has 15 residues. Germline CDR1 SNHLY, CDR2 FYNNEI. V lost 8 bases, J lost 0 bases, and 7 bases stayed unmatched. CDR3: CASRGRGSSYNEQFF. The CDR3 nucleotides read TGTGCCAGCCGGGGCAGGGGGAGCTCCTACAATGAGCAGTTCTTC.

The chain employs TRBV19 and TRBJ2-7; 11 bases match TRBD1. Per the germline V gene, CDR1 is LNHDA and CDR2 is SQIVND (reference sequence). There are 15 residues in the CDR3. The junction had 6 bases not matched to a gene; V was cut back by 5 bases and J by 3 bases. CDR3 sequence (DNA): TGTGCCAGTAGTCAACCCGGGACAGGGGGCTACGAGCAGTACTTC. It is translated as CASSQPGTGGYEQYF.